This passage covers 6 T cell receptor beta chains from one sample sequenced in a study of shared clonotypes between healthy human individuals (dated by TCRdb to about 2020). Library method: the immunoSEQ multiplex PCR assay. TCRdb took over this immuneACCESS table, retaining in-frame rearrangements with V and J assigned. Such tables are incomplete; in checked studies, under half of the missing clones stem from an unresolved V gene, and the remainder is unexplained. This sample holds about 2.1 million clones; 90% to 95% were observed only once. Less than 2% of the sample is taken by the ten largest. CD8 naive samples consisted of CD45RO-negative cells that were positively selected for CCR7, yielding a CD45RA+CCR7+ population without TemRA cells. The material sequenced was naive CD8+ T cells from PBMCs. The cell subset or site label, as the study defines it: CD45RA+CCR7+. All receptors come from a man aged 18 to 30 in good health. Some clones in this sample may be carry-over from other donors' samples.

This chain links TRBV27 with TRBJ2-7; D is possibly TRBD2 (6 bases). The V gene lost 5 bases and the J gene lost 0 bases, with 17 bases spanning the gap. CDR1 is MNHEY and CDR2 is SMNVEV in the germline V gene (reference sequence). This CDR3 has 16 amino acids. CDR3 in amino acids: CASSPKTSKSSYEQYF. CDR3 nucleotides: TGTGCCAGCAGTCCTAAAACTAGCAAAAGCTCCTACGAGCAGTACTTC.

This chain links TRBV7-9 with TRBJ2-7; TRBD2 agrees at 13 bases. V lost 5 bases to trimming and J lost 0 bases; unmatched junction nucleotides: 1. This CDR3 region has 15 residues. CDR1 is SEHNR and CDR2 is FQNEAQ in the germline V gene (reference sequence). The CDR3 protein is CASSGTSGTSYEQYF. The CDR3 bases are TGTGCCAGCAGCGGGACTAGCGGGACCTCCTACGAGCAGTACTTC.

The count of this clone is one. The chain carries TRBV28 and TRBJ2-4; D may be TRBD1 or TRBD2 (6 bases each). The CDR3 is 15 residues long. The V and J ends lost 7 bases and 0 bases respectively, with 13 bases between them. CDR1 MDHEN and CDR2 SYDVKM come from the germline V gene. CDR3 loop: CASIGGEEAKNIQYF. The CDR3 DNA follows: TGTGCCAGCATCGGGGGCGAAGAAGCCAAAAACATTCAGTACTTC. The full variable domain, completed using reference TRBV28 and TRBJ2-4, is DVKVTQSSRYLVKRTGEKVFLECVQDMDHENMFWYRQDPGLGLRLIYFSYDVKMKEKGDIPEGYSVSREKKERFSLILESASTNQTSMYLCASIGGEEAKNIQYFGAGTRLSVL.

This chain links TRBV5-1 with TRBJ2-5, with D unclear. CDR3 length equals 13 residues. Germline V lookup: CDR1 SGHRS, CDR2 YFSETQ. V lost 4 bases and J 5 bases, leaving 12 bases between the germline ends. CDR3 region: CASSQRNVETQYF. CDR3 in DNA: TGCGCCAGCAGCCAAAGGAACGTGGAGACCCAGTACTTC.

This rearrangement joins TRBV29-1 to TRBJ2-7; D not certain. The V gene's germline CDR1 is SQVTM and CDR2 ANQGSEA. Between the trimmed V and J ends, which lost 6 bases and 2 bases, there was a span of 20 bases. The CDR3 spans 15 residues. CDR3 sequence (DNA): TGCAGCGTGTTCGTAGTAGCTCACTCCACCTACGAGCAGTACTTC. It is translated as CSVFVVAHSTYEQYF.

The chain is built from TRBV19 and TRBJ2-7, with D hard to call. The CDR3 is 16 amino acids. Trimming took off 4 bases at V and 3 bases at J, with 19 bases between the two ends. Germline V gene data show CDR1 as LNHDA and CDR2 as SQIVND (reference sequence). CDR3 in amino acids: CASSTTISIPLYEQYF. CDR3 coding DNA: TGTGCCAGTAGTACCACAATCTCCATACCCCTCTACGAGCAGTACTTC.